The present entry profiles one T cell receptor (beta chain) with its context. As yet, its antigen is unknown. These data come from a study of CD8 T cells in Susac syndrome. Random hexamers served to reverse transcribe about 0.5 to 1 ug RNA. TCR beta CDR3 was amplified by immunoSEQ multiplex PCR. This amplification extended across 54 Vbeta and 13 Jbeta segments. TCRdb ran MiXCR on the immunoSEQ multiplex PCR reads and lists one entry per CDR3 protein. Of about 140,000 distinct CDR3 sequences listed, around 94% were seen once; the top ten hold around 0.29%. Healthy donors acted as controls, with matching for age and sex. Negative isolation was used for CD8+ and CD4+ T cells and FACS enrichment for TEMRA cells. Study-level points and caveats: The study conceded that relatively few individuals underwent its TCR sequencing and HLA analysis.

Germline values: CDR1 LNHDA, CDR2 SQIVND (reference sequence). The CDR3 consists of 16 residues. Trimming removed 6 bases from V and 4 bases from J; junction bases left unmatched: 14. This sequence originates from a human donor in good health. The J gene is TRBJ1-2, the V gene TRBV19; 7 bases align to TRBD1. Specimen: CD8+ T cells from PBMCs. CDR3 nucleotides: TGTGCCAGTAGCAACGACGAGGGGGCGTTATTCTATGGCTACACCTTC. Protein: CASSNDEGALFYGYTF.